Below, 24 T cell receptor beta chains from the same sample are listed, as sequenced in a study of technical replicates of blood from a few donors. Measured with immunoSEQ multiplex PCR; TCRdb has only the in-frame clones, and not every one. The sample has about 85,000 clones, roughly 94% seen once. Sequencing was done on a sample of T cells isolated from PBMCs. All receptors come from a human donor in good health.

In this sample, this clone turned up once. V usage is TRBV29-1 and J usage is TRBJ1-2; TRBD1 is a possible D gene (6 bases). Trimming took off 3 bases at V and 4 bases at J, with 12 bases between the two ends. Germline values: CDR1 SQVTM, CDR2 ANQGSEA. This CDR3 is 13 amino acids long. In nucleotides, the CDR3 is TGCAGCGTTGAGGGGGGGCCAATCTATGGCTACACCTTC. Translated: CSVEGGPIYGYTF. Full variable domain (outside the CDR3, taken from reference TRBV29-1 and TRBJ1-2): SAVISQKPSRDICQRGTSLTIQCQVDSQVTMMFWYRQQPGQSLTLIATANQGSEATYESGFVIDKFPISRPNLTFSTLTVSNMSPEDSSIYLCSVEGGPIYGYTFGSGTRLTVV.

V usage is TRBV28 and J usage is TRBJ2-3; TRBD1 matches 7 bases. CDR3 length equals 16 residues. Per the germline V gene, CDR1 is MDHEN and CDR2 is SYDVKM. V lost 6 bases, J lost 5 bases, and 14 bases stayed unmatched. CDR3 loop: CASREQGRQRRDTQYF. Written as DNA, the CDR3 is TGTGCCAGCAGGGAACAGGGGCGCCAAAGGAGAGATACGCAGTATTTT.

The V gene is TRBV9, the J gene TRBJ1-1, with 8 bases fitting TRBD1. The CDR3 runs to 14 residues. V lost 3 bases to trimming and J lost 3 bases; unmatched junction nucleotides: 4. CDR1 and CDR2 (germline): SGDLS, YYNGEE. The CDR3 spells CASSARTGHTEAFF. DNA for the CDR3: TGTGCCAGCAGCGCTCGGACAGGGCACACTGAAGCTTTCTTT.

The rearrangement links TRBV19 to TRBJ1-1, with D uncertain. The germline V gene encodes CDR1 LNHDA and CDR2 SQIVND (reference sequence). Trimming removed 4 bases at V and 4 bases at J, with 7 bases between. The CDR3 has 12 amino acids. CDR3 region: CASSTSRTEAFF. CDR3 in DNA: TGTGCCAGTAGTACCTCGCGCACTGAAGCTTTCTTT.

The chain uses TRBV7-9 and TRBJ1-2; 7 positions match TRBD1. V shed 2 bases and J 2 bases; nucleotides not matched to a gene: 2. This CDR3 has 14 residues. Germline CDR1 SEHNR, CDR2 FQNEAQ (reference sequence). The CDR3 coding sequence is TGTGCCAGCAGCTTACCAGGGGGAAACTATGGCTACACCTTC. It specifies CASSLPGGNYGYTF.

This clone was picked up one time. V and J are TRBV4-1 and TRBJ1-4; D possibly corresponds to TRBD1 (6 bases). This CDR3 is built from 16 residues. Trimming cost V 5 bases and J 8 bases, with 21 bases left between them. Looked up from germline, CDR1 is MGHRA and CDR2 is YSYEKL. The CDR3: CASSWEQGGGDEKLFF. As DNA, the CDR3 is TGCGCCAGCAGCTGGGAACAGGGAGGGGGGGACGAAAAACTGTTTTTT.

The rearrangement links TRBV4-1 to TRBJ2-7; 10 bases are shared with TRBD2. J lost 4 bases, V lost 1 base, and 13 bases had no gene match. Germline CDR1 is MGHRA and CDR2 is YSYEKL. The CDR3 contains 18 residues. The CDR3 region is CASSQAGASGSRRYEQYF. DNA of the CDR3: TGCGCCAGCAGCCAAGCGGGTGCTAGCGGGAGCAGAAGGTACGAGCAGTACTTC.

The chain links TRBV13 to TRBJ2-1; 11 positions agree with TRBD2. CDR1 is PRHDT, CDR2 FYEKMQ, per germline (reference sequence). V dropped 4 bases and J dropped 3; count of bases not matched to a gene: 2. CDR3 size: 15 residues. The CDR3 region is CASSSGTSGYNEQFF. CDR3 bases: TGTGCCAGCAGCTCCGGGACTAGCGGCTACAATGAGCAGTTCTTC. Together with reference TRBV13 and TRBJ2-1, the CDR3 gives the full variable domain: AAGVIQSPRHLIKEKRETATLKCYPIPRHDTVYWYQQGPGQDPQFLISFYEKMQSDKGSIPDRFSAQQFSDYHSELNMSSLELGDSALYFCASSSGTSGYNEQFFGPGTRLTVL.

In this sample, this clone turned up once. CDR3 sequence reads: CASSLAGLLREQYF. CDR3 in DNA: TGTGCCAGCAGCCTAGCGGGCCTGTTGAGAGAGCAGTACTTC. The chain carries TRBV25-1 and TRBJ2-7; 8 nucleotides line up with TRBD2. The CDR3 consists of 14 residues. The germline CDR1 and CDR2 sequences are MGHDK and SYGVNS. The junction had 11 bases not matched to a gene; V was cut back by 6 bases and J by 7 bases.

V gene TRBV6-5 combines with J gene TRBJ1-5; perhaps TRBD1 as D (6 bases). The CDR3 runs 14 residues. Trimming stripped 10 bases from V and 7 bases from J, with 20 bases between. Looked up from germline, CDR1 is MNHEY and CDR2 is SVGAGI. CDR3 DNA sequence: TGTGCCACCCGCAGGGGAGCAGGGGAACAGCCCCAGCATTTT. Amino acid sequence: CATRRGAGEQPQHF.

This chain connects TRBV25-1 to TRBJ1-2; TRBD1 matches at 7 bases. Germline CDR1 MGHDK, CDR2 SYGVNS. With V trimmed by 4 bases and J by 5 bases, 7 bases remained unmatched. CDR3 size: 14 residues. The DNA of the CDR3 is TGTGCCAGCAGTGGGGAAGGGGGCGTGTATGGCTACACCTTC. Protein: CASSGEGGVYGYTF.

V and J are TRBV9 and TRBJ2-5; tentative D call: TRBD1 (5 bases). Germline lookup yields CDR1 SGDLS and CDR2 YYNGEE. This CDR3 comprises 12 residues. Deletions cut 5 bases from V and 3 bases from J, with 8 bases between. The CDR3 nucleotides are TGTGCCAGCAGAGGGGCCGAAGAGACCCAGTACTTC. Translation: CASRGAEETQYF.

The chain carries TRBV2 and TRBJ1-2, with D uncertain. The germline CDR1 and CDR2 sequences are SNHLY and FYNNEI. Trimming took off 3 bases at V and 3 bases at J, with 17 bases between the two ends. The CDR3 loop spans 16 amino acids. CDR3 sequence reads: CASSDGGPGDYYGYTF. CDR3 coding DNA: TGTGCCAGCAGTGATGGAGGCCCCGGGGATTACTATGGCTACACCTTC.

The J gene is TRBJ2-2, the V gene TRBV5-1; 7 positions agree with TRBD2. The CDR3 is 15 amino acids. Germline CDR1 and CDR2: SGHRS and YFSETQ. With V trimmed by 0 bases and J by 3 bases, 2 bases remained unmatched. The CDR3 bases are TGCGCCAGCAGCTTGGCCGCGGGAGACACCGGGGAGCTGTTTTTT. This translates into CASSLAAGDTGELFF.

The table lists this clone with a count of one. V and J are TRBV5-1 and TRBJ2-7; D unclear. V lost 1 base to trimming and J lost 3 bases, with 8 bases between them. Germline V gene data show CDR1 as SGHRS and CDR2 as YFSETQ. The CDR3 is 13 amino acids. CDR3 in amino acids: CASSLRGRYEQYF. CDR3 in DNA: TGCGCCAGCAGCTTGAGAGGTCGCTACGAGCAGTACTTC.

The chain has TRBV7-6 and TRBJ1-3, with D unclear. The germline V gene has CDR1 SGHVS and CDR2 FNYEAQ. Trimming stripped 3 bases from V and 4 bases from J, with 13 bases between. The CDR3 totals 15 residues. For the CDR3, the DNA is TGTGCCAGCAGCTTGGGAGGGCTCTCCGGAAACACCATATATTTT. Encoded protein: CASSLGGLSGNTIYF.

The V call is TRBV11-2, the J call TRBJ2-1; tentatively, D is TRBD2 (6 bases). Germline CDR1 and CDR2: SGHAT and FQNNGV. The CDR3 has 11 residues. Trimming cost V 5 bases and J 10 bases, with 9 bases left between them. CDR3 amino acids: CASSLGGEQFF. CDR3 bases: TGTGCCAGCAGCCTAGGAGGGGAGCAGTTCTTC.

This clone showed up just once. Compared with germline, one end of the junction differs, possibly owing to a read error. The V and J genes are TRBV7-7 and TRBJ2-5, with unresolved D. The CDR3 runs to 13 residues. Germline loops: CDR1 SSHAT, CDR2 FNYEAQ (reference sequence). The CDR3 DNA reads TGTGCTAGCAGAGGTCAGGCCCAAGAGACCCAGTACTTC. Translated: CASRGQAQETQYF.

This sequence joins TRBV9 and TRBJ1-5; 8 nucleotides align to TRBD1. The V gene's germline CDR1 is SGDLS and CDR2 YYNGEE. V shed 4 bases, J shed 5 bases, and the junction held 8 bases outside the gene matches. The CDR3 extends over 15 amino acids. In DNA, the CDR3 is TGTGCCAGCAGCCGGACAGGGAGTAAATATCAGCCCCAGCATTTT. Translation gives CASSRTGSKYQPQHF.

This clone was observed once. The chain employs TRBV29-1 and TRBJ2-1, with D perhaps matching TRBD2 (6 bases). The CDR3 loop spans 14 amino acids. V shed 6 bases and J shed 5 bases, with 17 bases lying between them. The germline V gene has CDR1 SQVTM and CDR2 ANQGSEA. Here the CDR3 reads CSVRPGLPNNEQFF. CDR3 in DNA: TGCAGCGTCCGTCCGGGACTCCCCAACAATGAGCAGTTCTTC.

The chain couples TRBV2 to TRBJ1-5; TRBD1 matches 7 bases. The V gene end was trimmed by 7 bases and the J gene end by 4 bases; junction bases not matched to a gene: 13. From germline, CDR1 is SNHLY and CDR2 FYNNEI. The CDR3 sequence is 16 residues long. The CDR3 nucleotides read TGTGCCAGCATTCTTGACAGGGTCGGTGGGAATCAGCCCCAGCATTTT. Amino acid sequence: CASILDRVGGNQPQHF.

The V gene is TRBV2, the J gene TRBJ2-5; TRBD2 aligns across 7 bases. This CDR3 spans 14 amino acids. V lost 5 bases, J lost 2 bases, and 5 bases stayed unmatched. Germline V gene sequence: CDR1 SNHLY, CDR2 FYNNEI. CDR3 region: CASSRTSQQETQYF. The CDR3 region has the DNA TGTGCCAGCAGTCGGACTAGTCAACAAGAGACCCAGTACTTC.

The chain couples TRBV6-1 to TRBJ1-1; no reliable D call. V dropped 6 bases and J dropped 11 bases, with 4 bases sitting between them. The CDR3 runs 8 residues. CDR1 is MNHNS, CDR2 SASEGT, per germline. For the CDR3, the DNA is TGTGCCAGCAGGGAGGCTTTCTTT. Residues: CASREAFF.

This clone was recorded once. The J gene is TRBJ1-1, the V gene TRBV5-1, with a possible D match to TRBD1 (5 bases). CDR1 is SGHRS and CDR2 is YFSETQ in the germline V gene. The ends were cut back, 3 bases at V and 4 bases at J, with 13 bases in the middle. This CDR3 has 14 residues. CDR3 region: CASSSSTGGTEAFF. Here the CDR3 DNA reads TGCGCCAGCAGCTCAAGTACCGGGGGCACTGAAGCTTTCTTT.